Listed below are T cell receptor beta chains from one sample, sequenced in a study of blood T cells in healthy people across ages. TCRdb reprocessed the 5' RACE reads with MiXCR, giving one entry per CDR3 protein. This table holds 650,000 to 900,000 distinct CDR3 sequences, 55% to 65% found once. Sample: blood. The receptors shown here come from a man aged 30 to 39 in good health. CDR3s include the opening cysteine and the closing phenylalanine or tryptophan. Fields, in order: V gene, D gene, clone size, J gene, CDR3 protein, CDR3 DNA. A D gene is named only where the DNA matches it firmly. The size of a clone is reported for some rows only, either as once, few or many, or as a class for expanded clones.

V gene: TRBV9; D gene: NA; clone size: NA; J gene: TRBJ2-3; CDR3 protein: CASSHPAFGGTDTQYF; CDR3 DNA: TGTGCCAGCAGCCATCCAGCGTTTGGCGGCACAGATACGCAGTATTTT
V gene: TRBV7-2; D gene: NA; clone size: NA; J gene: TRBJ2-1; CDR3 protein: CASSGRRTYNEQFF; CDR3 DNA: TGTGCCAGCAGCGGGCGAAGGACCTACAATGAGCAGTTCTTC
V gene: TRBV2; D gene: NA; clone size: NA; J gene: TRBJ2-1; CDR3 protein: CASSAAFVGPAYNEQFF; CDR3 DNA: TGTGCCAGCAGTGCCGCATTCGTAGGCCCTGCTTACAATGAGCAGTTCTTC
V gene: TRBV5-1; D gene: NA; clone size: NA; J gene: TRBJ2-4; CDR3 protein: CASSLEGGRAKNIQYF; CDR3 DNA: TGCGCCAGCAGCTTGGAAGGGGGACGTGCCAAAAACATTCAGTACTTC
V gene: TRBV5-1; D gene: TRBD1; clone size: NA; J gene: TRBJ2-5; CDR3 protein: CASSFLGTDQETQYF; CDR3 DNA: TGCGCCAGCAGCTTTCTTGGGACAGACCAGGAGACCCAGTACTTC
V gene: TRBV5-1; D gene: TRBD2; clone size: NA; J gene: TRBJ2-3; CDR3 protein: CARTGLAGGCTDTQYF; CDR3 DNA: TGCGCCAGGACCGGACTAGCGGGGGGGTGCACAGATACGCAGTATTTT
V gene: TRBV7-2; D gene: TRBD1; clone size: NA; J gene: TRBJ2-7; CDR3 protein: CASSWGTGFEVAASYEQYF; CDR3 DNA: TGTGCCAGCAGCTGGGGGACAGGGTTCGAGGTAGCGGCATCCTACGAGCAGTACTTC
V gene: TRBV7-9; D gene: NA; clone size: NA; J gene: TRBJ1-2; CDR3 protein: CASSSHLTDPNYGYTF; CDR3 DNA: TGTGCCAGCAGCTCCCACCTGACCGATCCTAACTATGGCTACACCTTC
V gene: TRBV29-1; D gene: TRBD1; clone size: NA; J gene: TRBJ2-7; CDR3 protein: CSVSGTGGTYEQYF; CDR3 DNA: TGCAGCGTCTCGGGGACAGGGGGAACCTACGAGCAGTACTTC
V gene: TRBV5-1; D gene: NA; clone size: NA; J gene: TRBJ2-6; CDR3 protein: CASSSHSGANVLTF; CDR3 DNA: TGCGCCAGCAGCTCTCACTCTGGGGCCAACGTCCTGACTTTC
V gene: TRBV28; D gene: TRBD1; clone size: NA; J gene: TRBJ1-2; CDR3 protein: CASRNPGTDSYGYTF; CDR3 DNA: TGTGCCAGCAGAAATCCCGGGACAGACTCGTATGGCTACACCTTC
V gene: TRBV6-2/TRBV6-3; D gene: NA; clone size: NA; J gene: TRBJ2-7; CDR3 protein: CASSLSEWRIYEQYF; CDR3 DNA: TGTGCCAGCAGTCTCAGTGAGTGGAGGATTTACGAGCAGTACTTC
V gene: TRBV20-1; D gene: NA; clone size: many; J gene: TRBJ1-2; CDR3 protein: CSAYLGNYGYTF; CDR3 DNA: TGCAGTGCTTACCTGGGGAACTATGGCTACACCTTC
V gene: TRBV7-2; D gene: NA; clone size: NA; J gene: TRBJ2-7; CDR3 protein: CASSLATGGDEQYF; CDR3 DNA: TGTGCCAGCAGCTTAGCAACAGGGGGGGACGAGCAGTACTTC
V gene: TRBV7-3; D gene: NA; clone size: once; J gene: TRBJ1-6; CDR3 protein: CASARDYNNSPLHF; CDR3 DNA: TGTGCCAGCGCCCGGGACTACAACAATTCACCCCTCCACTTT
V gene: TRBV24-1; D gene: NA; clone size: NA; J gene: TRBJ2-3; CDR3 protein: CATSDRTGTTSTDTQYF; CDR3 DNA: TGTGCCACCAGTGATAGAACCGGGACAACTAGCACAGATACGCAGTATTTT
V gene: TRBV6-6; D gene: NA; clone size: NA; J gene: TRBJ1-2; CDR3 protein: CASSFEDSRRYGYTF; CDR3 DNA: TGTGCCAGCAGCTTTGAGGACTCCCGGAGGTATGGCTACACCTTC
V gene: TRBV6-6; D gene: NA; clone size: NA; J gene: TRBJ1-3; CDR3 protein: CALRAGDGNTIYF; CDR3 DNA: TGTGCCCTCCGGGCAGGGGATGGAAACACCATATATTTT
V gene: TRBV19; D gene: TRBD1; clone size: NA; J gene: TRBJ1-5; CDR3 protein: CASKFGQGAYDGNQPQHF; CDR3 DNA: TGTGCCAGTAAATTTGGACAGGGGGCCTATGACGGCAATCAGCCCCAGCATTTT